The rows below give T cell receptor beta chains drawn from one sample of a study of blood T cells in healthy people across ages. TCRdb re-called the 5' RACE reads with MiXCR, one entry per CDR3 protein. The sample contains about 1,500,000 distinct CDR3 sequences, approximately 28% of which appear only once. The sequenced sample was blood. The receptors here all came from a woman aged 25 to 39 in good health. CDR3s include the opening cysteine and the closing phenylalanine or tryptophan. Each record gives: D gene, V gene, CDR3 length, clone size, J gene, CDR3 DNA, CDR3 protein. The D gene is left open where the match is weak. Size tells how often a clone was seen (once, few, many) or the class of an expanded clone, and some rows leave it out.

D gene: TRBD2; V gene: TRBV20-1; CDR3 length: 16; clone size: -; J gene: TRBJ2-3; CDR3 DNA: TGCAGTGCTAGTGGGACTAGCGGGGGCCGCGCAGATACGCAGTATTTT; CDR3 protein: CSASGTSGGRADTQYF
D gene: -; V gene: TRBV25-1; CDR3 length: 14; clone size: -; J gene: TRBJ2-2; CDR3 DNA: TGTGCCAGCAGTCGACTTTTCGGCACCGGGGAGCTGTTTTTT; CDR3 protein: CASSRLFGTGELFF
D gene: TRBD2; V gene: TRBV7-9; CDR3 length: 13; clone size: few; J gene: TRBJ2-3; CDR3 DNA: TGTGCCAGCAGCTTGTTAGGCGGGGGTACGCAGTATTTT; CDR3 protein: CASSLLGGGTQYF
D gene: -; V gene: TRBV11-2; CDR3 length: 14; clone size: many; J gene: TRBJ2-1; CDR3 DNA: TGTGCCAGCAGCTTAGTCCGGTCCTACAATGAGCAGTTCTTC; CDR3 protein: CASSLVRSYNEQFF
D gene: TRBD2; V gene: TRBV10-3; CDR3 length: 13; clone size: few; J gene: TRBJ2-3; CDR3 DNA: TGTGCCATCAGTAGCGGGGGAGACGATACGCAGTATTTT; CDR3 protein: CAISSGGDDTQYF
D gene: TRBD2; V gene: TRBV9; CDR3 length: 16; clone size: -; J gene: TRBJ2-5; CDR3 DNA: TGTGCCAGCAGCGCCCTCGGGAGGGCAATCCAAGAGACCCAGTACTTC; CDR3 protein: CASSALGRAIQETQYF
D gene: TRBD1; V gene: TRBV6-1; CDR3 length: 17; clone size: -; J gene: TRBJ1-3; CDR3 DNA: TGTGCCAGCAGCCCCGGGACAGGGGAAGACTCTGGAAACACCATATATTTT; CDR3 protein: CASSPGTGEDSGNTIYF
D gene: -; V gene: TRBV5-5; CDR3 length: 13; clone size: -; J gene: TRBJ1-5; CDR3 DNA: TGTGCCAGCAGCCGATTGGGGGATCAGCCCCAGCATTTT; CDR3 protein: CASSRLGDQPQHF
D gene: -; V gene: TRBV11-2; CDR3 length: 15; clone size: many; J gene: TRBJ2-3; CDR3 DNA: TGTGCCAGCAGTCCTTCCGGCCTTAGCACAGATACGCAGTATTTT; CDR3 protein: CASSPSGLSTDTQYF
D gene: TRBD1; V gene: TRBV20-1; CDR3 length: 15; clone size: -; J gene: TRBJ1-2; CDR3 DNA: TGCAGTGCTTCAGAACCGGGACAGGGGTTCTATGGCTACACCTTC; CDR3 protein: CSASEPGQGFYGYTF
D gene: -; V gene: TRBV4-1; CDR3 length: 15; clone size: many; J gene: TRBJ2-1; CDR3 DNA: TGCGCCAGCAGCCCTCGAAGGTTGGGACGTAATGAGCAGTTCTTC; CDR3 protein: CASSPRRLGRNEQFF
D gene: -; V gene: TRBV12-3/TRBV12-4; CDR3 length: 15; clone size: few; J gene: TRBJ1-6; CDR3 DNA: TGTGCCAGCAGTTTTTTGGCGGCCGGGAATTCACCCCTCCACTTT; CDR3 protein: CASSFLAAGNSPLHF
D gene: TRBD1; V gene: TRBV29-1; CDR3 length: 15; clone size: -; J gene: TRBJ2-5; CDR3 DNA: TGCAGCGCCAAGAAAAGGACAGGGGTAAGGGAGACCCAGTACTTC; CDR3 protein: CSAKKRTGVRETQYF
D gene: -; V gene: TRBV5-1; CDR3 length: 14; clone size: -; J gene: TRBJ2-1; CDR3 DNA: TGCGCCAGCAGCTTATTAGCCTACTACAATGAGCAGTTCTTC; CDR3 protein: CASSLLAYYNEQFF
D gene: -; V gene: TRBV6-5; CDR3 length: 14; clone size: -; J gene: TRBJ2-3; CDR3 DNA: TGTGCCAGCAGTTACTTAGGTGGGACAGATACGCAGTATTTT; CDR3 protein: CASSYLGGTDTQYF
D gene: -; V gene: TRBV24-1; CDR3 length: 14; clone size: many; J gene: TRBJ1-5; CDR3 DNA: TGTGCCACCAGTGCCGGCGGGGAAAATCAGCCCCAGCATTTT; CDR3 protein: CATSAGGENQPQHF
D gene: -; V gene: TRBV7-8; CDR3 length: 14; clone size: once; J gene: TRBJ2-7; CDR3 DNA: TGTGCCAGCAGCTTATCGGCTGATACCTACGAGCAGTACTTC; CDR3 protein: CASSLSADTYEQYF
D gene: -; V gene: TRBV5-5; CDR3 length: 16; clone size: -; J gene: TRBJ2-3; CDR3 DNA: TGTGCCAGCAGCCTAGGGGGCGGGGGGCGGACAGATACGCAGTATTTT; CDR3 protein: CASSLGGGGRTDTQYF
D gene: TRBD2; V gene: TRBV5-3; CDR3 length: 14; clone size: -; J gene: TRBJ2-7; CDR3 DNA: TGTGCCAGAAGCCTGGGGACTAGAGACTACGAGCAGTACTTC; CDR3 protein: CARSLGTRDYEQYF
D gene: TRBD1; V gene: TRBV6-2/TRBV6-3; CDR3 length: 16; clone size: few; J gene: TRBJ1-5; CDR3 DNA: TGTGCCAGCAGTCAACACCGGGACAGGGACAATCAGCCCCAGCATTTT; CDR3 protein: CASSQHRDRDNQPQHF
D gene: -; V gene: TRBV20-1; CDR3 length: 14; clone size: -; J gene: TRBJ2-1; CDR3 DNA: TGCAGTGCCCGCGGAGTAGCGGTATCCTACGAGCAGTTCTTC; CDR3 protein: CSARGVAVSYEQFF
D gene: -; V gene: TRBV7-2; CDR3 length: 13; clone size: -; J gene: TRBJ2-5; CDR3 DNA: TGTGCCAGCAGCCGCCGGGGGACCAATGAGCAGTACTTC; CDR3 protein: CASSRRGTNEQYF
D gene: TRBD1; V gene: TRBV5-1; CDR3 length: 15; clone size: few; J gene: TRBJ1-6; CDR3 DNA: TGCGCCAGCAGCCTAAGGACAGGGGCGGATTCACCCCTCCACTTT; CDR3 protein: CASSLRTGADSPLHF
D gene: TRBD1; V gene: TRBV7-9; CDR3 length: 14; clone size: -; J gene: TRBJ1-2; CDR3 DNA: TGTGCCAGCAGCGAGACGGGACAGGATCCTGGCTACACCTTC; CDR3 protein: CASSETGQDPGYTF
D gene: -; V gene: TRBV5-1; CDR3 length: 13; clone size: many; J gene: TRBJ1-2; CDR3 DNA: TGCGCCAGCAGCTTGGCCGGACACGATGGCTACACCTTC; CDR3 protein: CASSLAGHDGYTF
D gene: TRBD1; V gene: TRBV20-1; CDR3 length: 14; clone size: -; J gene: TRBJ2-3; CDR3 DNA: TGCAGTGCTGAAGACAGGGTGGGCCCAGATACGCAGTATTTT; CDR3 protein: CSAEDRVGPDTQYF
D gene: TRBD2; V gene: TRBV2; CDR3 length: 16; clone size: -; J gene: TRBJ2-3; CDR3 DNA: TGTGCCACCCAATCCGGGACTAGCGGGCATTCAGATATGCAGTATTTT; CDR3 protein: CATQSGTSGHSDMQYF
D gene: TRBD1; V gene: TRBV5-1; CDR3 length: 15; clone size: once; J gene: TRBJ2-3; CDR3 DNA: TGCGCCAGCAGCTTCGGACAGGTACTCACAGATACGCAGTATTTT; CDR3 protein: CASSFGQVLTDTQYF
D gene: -; V gene: TRBV11-2; CDR3 length: 15; clone size: -; J gene: TRBJ2-6; CDR3 DNA: TGTGCCAGCAGCCACGTGGGGTCCGGGGCCAACGTCCTGACTTTC; CDR3 protein: CASSHVGSGANVLTF
D gene: TRBD2; V gene: TRBV7-9; CDR3 length: 18; clone size: few; J gene: TRBJ2-7; CDR3 DNA: TGTGCCAGCAGCTTAGATCGGGCTAGCGGGGTGCGAGGGGACGAGCAGTACTTC; CDR3 protein: CASSLDRASGVRGDEQYF
D gene: -; V gene: TRBV6-5; CDR3 length: 14; clone size: -; J gene: TRBJ1-3; CDR3 DNA: TGTGCCAGCAGCGCGCAGGGAGGTGGAAACACCATATATTTT; CDR3 protein: CASSAQGGGNTIYF
D gene: TRBD2; V gene: TRBV7-2; CDR3 length: 15; clone size: -; J gene: TRBJ2-5; CDR3 DNA: TGTGCCAGCAGCTTTTCGGCGGGGGGACAAGAGGCCCAGTACTTC; CDR3 protein: CASSFSAGGQEAQYF
D gene: -; V gene: TRBV5-4; CDR3 length: 16; clone size: many; J gene: TRBJ2-7; CDR3 DNA: TGTGCCAGCAGCTTGGCCCCAGTGGCAGGAGTTTACGAGCAGTACTTC; CDR3 protein: CASSLAPVAGVYEQYF
D gene: -; V gene: TRBV7-2; CDR3 length: 11; clone size: -; J gene: TRBJ1-2; CDR3 DNA: TGTGCCAGCAGCTCCAGGGTCGGCTACACCTTC; CDR3 protein: CASSSRVGYTF